This T cell receptor beta chain was profiled in a study of blood T cell repertoires in COVID-19. Study context: COVID-19 samples, acute and convalescent, were from the United States, Italy and Spain. PBMCs, B-cell-depleted T cells, or T cells provided the cDNA or gDNA that made up the material.

Enrolled during active infection, Seattle patients were then followed longitudinally. Here immunoSEQ multiplex PCR was the method, and the copy in TCRdb shows in-frame clones only, minus some. The sample has over 400,000 clones, around nine tenths seen once. This receptor was obtained from a woman aged 50 to 65 with COVID-19, enrolled during active disease. The material sequenced was peripheral blood.

The CDR3 bases are TGTGCCAGCAGGCCCGGGACAGACTTCTATGGCTACACCTTC. Protein: CASRPGTDFYGYTF. The chain joins TRBV28 to TRBJ1-2, with 7 bases that match TRBD1. CDR1 is MDHEN, CDR2 SYDVKM, per germline. The CDR3 sequence is 14 residues long. After removal of 6 bases from V and 4 bases from J, the junction contained 8 bases not matched to a gene.